The TCR beta chain described here comes from a study of blood T cell repertoires in COVID-19. On the study more broadly: Specimens from acute and convalescent COVID-19 originated in the United States, Italy and Spain.

The germline V gene has CDR1 KGHSH and CDR2 LQKENI. V shed 3 bases, J shed 2 bases, and the junction held 4 bases outside the gene matches. The CDR3 spans 15 residues. Here immunoSEQ multiplex PCR was the method, and the copy in TCRdb shows in-frame clones only, minus some. The data contain 300,000 to 400,000 clones, over 80% of them seen just once; the ten biggest clones take up approximately 9.9%. Input material: peripheral blood. The chain recombines TRBV18 with TRBJ2-4, with TRBD1 identical over 7 bases. The receptor was derived from a man aged 30-40 years with COVID-19, enrolled during active disease. CDR3 sequence (DNA): TGTGCCAGCTCACCGACAGGGCTATCCAAAAACATTCAGTACTTC. Amino acids: CASSPTGLSKNIQYF.